What follows are 30 T cell receptor beta chains derived from one specimen sequenced in a study of blood T cell repertoires in COVID-19. Generated by immunoSEQ multiplex PCR, the TCRdb table keeps only in-frame clones and is missing some. Of under 250,000 clones in the sample, around 84% are singletons; the top ten hold around a tenth. The sample taken for sequencing was peripheral blood. These receptors came from a man aged 50 or older with COVID-19, enrolled during active disease.

The chain joins TRBV27 to TRBJ2-2; TRBD1 matches 8 bases. Germline values: CDR1 MNHEY, CDR2 SMNVEV (reference sequence). This CDR3 has 16 residues. V was clipped by 4 bases and J by 2 bases; unmatched bases: 6. The chain's CDR3 is CASSSGQAYNTGELFF. CDR3 coding DNA: TGTGCCAGCAGTTCGGGACAGGCTTACAACACCGGGGAGCTGTTTTTT.

The V and J genes are TRBV27 and TRBJ2-1; TRBD2 aligns across 9 bases. Germline-derived CDR1 and CDR2 are MNHEY and SMNVEV (reference sequence). J lost 6 bases, V lost 3 bases, and 9 bases had no gene match. There are 16 residues in the CDR3. The CDR3 region is CASSFLTGTSLNEQFF. CDR3 in DNA: TGTGCCAGCAGTTTCCTGACCGGGACTAGCCTCAATGAGCAGTTCTTC.

The chain combines TRBV29-1 with TRBJ2-1; the match to TRBD1 covers 10 bases. V lost 4 bases and J lost 6; bases outside the gene matches: 12. The CDR3 spans 16 residues. The V gene's germline CDR1 is SQVTM and CDR2 ANQGSEA. CDR3 DNA sequence: TGCAGCGTTGCCGCGGGACGGGACAGGGGAGGCAATGAGCAGTTCTTC. Protein product: CSVAAGRDRGGNEQFF.

Details on this clone: This CDR3 is also generated by other DNA sequences in the sample. The genes are TRBV19 and TRBJ2-7; 13 positions agree with TRBD2. With V trimmed by 2 bases and J by 4 bases, 2 bases remained unmatched. CDR1 LNHDA and CDR2 SQIVND come from the germline V gene (reference sequence). CDR3 size: 15 residues. The CDR3 nucleotides read TGTGCCAGTAGTATAAGGACTAGCGGGAGTTACGAGCAGTACTTC. This translates into CASSIRTSGSYEQYF.

V and J are TRBV29-1 and TRBJ2-3; D perhaps matches TRBD1 (5 bases). This CDR3 has 14 residues. Germline-derived CDR1 and CDR2 are SQVTM and ANQGSEA. V was clipped by 8 bases and J by 6 bases, with 21 bases between them. CDR3 nucleotides: TGCAGCTCGCGCAGAGTGTCCGACAGCGATACGCAGTATTTT. Translation gives CSSRRVSDSDTQYF.

V and J are TRBV15 and TRBJ1-2; D ambiguous. Germline CDR1 LNHNV, CDR2 YYDKDF (reference sequence). The CDR3 runs 13 residues. V was trimmed by 4 bases and J by 2 bases, leaving 8 bases between them. The CDR3 region has the DNA TGTGCCACCAGCACCGGAGCAAACTATGGCTACACCTTC. It translates to CATSTGANYGYTF.

This chain uses TRBV7-2 with TRBJ2-3; 8 nucleotides agree with TRBD2. This CDR3 has 16 residues. After removal of 5 bases from V and 2 bases from J, the junction contained 9 bases not matched to a gene. Germline V lookup: CDR1 SGHTA, CDR2 FQGNSA. The CDR3 protein is CASSPDTSGLTDTQYF. The CDR3 nucleotides read TGTGCCAGCAGCCCAGACACTAGCGGCCTCACAGATACGCAGTATTTT.

This chain uses TRBV18 with TRBJ2-5; 10 bases map to TRBD1. Germline values: CDR1 KGHSH, CDR2 LQKENI. CDR3 length equals 16 residues. V trimming: 3 bases; J trimming: 4 bases; junction bases outside the gene matches: 8. The CDR3 DNA sequence: TGTGCCAGCTCACCTATTCCGGGACAGGGGATAGAGACCCAGTACTTC. Its protein is CASSPIPGQGIETQYF.

The chain employs TRBV27 and TRBJ1-6, with 8 bases identical to TRBD1. This CDR3 spans 12 amino acids. J lost 16 bases, V lost 6 bases, and 8 bases had no gene match. The germline CDR1 and CDR2 sequences are MNHEY and SMNVEV (reference sequence). CDR3 residues: CASRSITGGLHF. CDR3 DNA sequence: TGTGCCAGCAGAAGTATTACAGGGGGGCTCCACTTT.

The chain is built from TRBV6-5 and TRBJ2-1; TRBD1 aligns across 8 bases. Germline V gives CDR1 MNHEY, CDR2 SVGAGI. The CDR3 runs 14 residues. Trimming removed 8 bases from V and 0 bases from J; junction bases left unmatched: 3. DNA of the CDR3: TGTGCCAGCGCAGGACAGGGCTCCTACAATGAGCAGTTCTTC. Its protein product is CASAGQGSYNEQFF.

The V call is TRBV24-1, the J call TRBJ1-6; D not certain. Trimming cost V 9 bases and J 9 bases, with 23 bases left between them. Germline V gene lookup returns CDR1 KGHDR and CDR2 SFDVKD. The CDR3 length is 16 residues. The CDR3 reads CATDGREPSLGSPLHF. Here the CDR3 DNA reads TGTGCCACCGACGGGAGGGAACCATCTCTGGGTTCACCCCTCCACTTT.

The chain employs TRBV10-3 and TRBJ2-1; tentative D call: TRBD2 (5 bases). The germline V gene encodes CDR1 ENHRY and CDR2 SYGVKD. Trimming removed 7 bases at V and 1 base at J, with 11 bases between. The CDR3 consists of 14 residues. In nucleotides, the CDR3 is TGTGCCATCACGAACGGGAATTCCTACAATGAGCAGTTCTTC. It codes for CAITNGNSYNEQFF.

This clone was counted between two and nine times. J is TRBJ1-5 and V is TRBV6-5, with D perhaps matching TRBD1 (6 bases). Trimming pared 6 bases from V and 3 bases from J, leaving 15 bases between. The germline CDR1 and CDR2 sequences are MNHEY and SVGAGI. The CDR3 length is 15 residues. Here the CDR3 reads CASSRTGMINQPQHF. DNA of the CDR3: TGTGCCAGCAGCCGTACAGGGATGATCAATCAGCCCCAGCATTTT.

The chain employs TRBV12-5 and TRBJ2-3, with 11 bases matching TRBD2. This CDR3 is built from 18 residues. The germline V gene encodes CDR1 LGHNT and CDR2 FRNRAP. V was clipped by 5 bases and J by 4 bases; unmatched bases: 14. CDR3 DNA sequence: TGTGCTAGTGGTCTTGGGGTAGCGGGAGGGTTGCCACCAGATACGCAGTATTTT. Its translation: CASGLGVAGGLPPDTQYF.

The V and J genes are TRBV7-8 and TRBJ1-4; 10 bases map to TRBD1. The CDR3 runs to 13 residues. V trimming: 8 bases; J trimming: 7 bases; junction bases outside the gene matches: 4. CDR1 is SGHVS and CDR2 is FQNEAQ in the germline V gene. CDR3 loop: CASGRTGGEKLFF. CDR3 sequence (DNA): TGTGCCAGCGGACGGACAGGGGGTGAAAAACTGTTTTTT.

The chain joins TRBV11-2 to TRBJ2-7, with 7 bases that match TRBD2. CDR1 and CDR2 from the germline V gene are SGHAT and FQNNGV. The CDR3 has 15 residues. Trimming cost V 5 bases and J 6 bases; bases outside gene matches: 13. The CDR3 region has the DNA TGTGCCAGCAGCCCTACGGGGACTACCCGAGCCGAGCAGTACTTC. This gives the protein CASSPTGTTRAEQYF.

With regard to this clone: Other nucleotide sequences from this sample produce the same CDR3. V is TRBV18 and J is TRBJ2-1, with 11 nucleotides matching TRBD1. The CDR3 sequence is 14 residues long. Trimming at V came to 6 bases and at J to 6 bases, leaving 4 bases not matched to a gene. Germline V gene data show CDR1 as KGHSH and CDR2 as LQKENI. The CDR3 DNA reads as TGTGCCAGCTCGTCCGGGACAGGGGGCAATGAGCAGTTCTTC. This encodes CASSSGTGGNEQFF. Supplemented by reference TRBV18 and TRBJ2-1, the full variable domain reads NAGVMQNPRHLVRRRGQEARLRCSPMKGHSHVYWYRQLPEEGLKFMVYLQKENIIDESGMPKERFSAEFPKEGPSILRIQQVVRGDSAAYFCASSSGTGGNEQFFGPGTRLTVL.

This chain links TRBV24-1 with TRBJ1-2, with D possibly matching TRBD1 (5 bases). CDR1 KGHDR and CDR2 SFDVKD come from the germline V gene. V was trimmed by 2 bases and J by 3 bases, leaving 18 bases between them. This CDR3 region has 17 residues. CDR3 region: CATSDSSGRGLDYGYTF. CDR3 in DNA: TGTGCCACCAGTGATTCCTCCGGGAGGGGATTGGACTATGGCTACACCTTC.

As DNA, the CDR3 is TGTGCCAGCAGCGCGGGGACTAGCGGGGGGCCCGGCACAGATACGCAGTATTTT. Residues: CASSAGTSGGPGTDTQYF. The chain combines TRBV21-1 with TRBJ2-3; the DNA was not used to check the table's D call, TRBD2. TRBV21-1 has pseudogene status. This CDR3 is built from 18 residues.

The chain combines TRBV12-5 with TRBJ2-1, with 10 bases matching TRBD1. The CDR3 covers 19 residues. V shed 1 base, J shed 3 bases, and the junction held 12 bases outside the gene matches. Germline V gene lookup returns CDR1 LGHNT and CDR2 FRNRAP. The chain's CDR3 is CASGLGTLKDRGYYNEQFF. In nucleotides, the CDR3 is TGTGCTAGTGGTTTGGGCACTCTGAAGGACAGGGGGTACTACAATGAGCAGTTCTTC.

The V gene is TRBV4-3, the J gene TRBJ2-6, with no clear D. The CDR3 runs 18 residues. Germline V gene sequence: CDR1 LGHNA, CDR2 YSLEER. V shed 0 bases and J shed 3 bases, with 15 bases lying between them. CDR3 DNA: TGCGCCAGCAGCCAAGAGAGGCCGGCCACCGGTGGGGCCAACGTCCTGACTTTC. This codes for CASSQERPATGGANVLTF.

V gene TRBV4-3 combines with J gene TRBJ2-3; D might be TRBD2 (6 bases). Germline V gene data show CDR1 as LGHNA and CDR2 as YSLEER. The CDR3 totals 16 residues. The ends were cut back, 1 base at V and 1 base at J, with 12 bases in the middle. CDR3 in amino acids: CASSQGGTSRTDTQYF. CDR3 nucleotides: TGCGCCAGCAGCCAAGGAGGGACTTCTCGCACAGATACGCAGTATTTT.

This chain connects TRBV5-5 to TRBJ1-2, with D possibly being TRBD1 (6 bases). Germline CDR1 reads SGHKS; CDR2 reads YYEKEE (reference sequence). Trimming cost V 2 bases and J 6 bases, with 17 bases left between them. The CDR3 length is 15 residues. DNA for the CDR3: TGTGCCAGCAGCTTCCGAATGGGGGCTTTGGATGGCTACACCTTC. Amino acids: CASSFRMGALDGYTF.

V is TRBV2 and J is TRBJ1-2; 9 bases are a match to TRBD1. Germline lookup yields CDR1 SNHLY and CDR2 FYNNEI. The CDR3 has 15 residues. With 4 bases clipped from V and 4 bases from J, the junction kept 7 bases outside the gene matches. For the CDR3, the DNA is TGTGCCAGCAGTGTATTGGGACAGGGACTCTATGGCTACACCTTC. Its protein product is CASSVLGQGLYGYTF.

V and J are TRBV4-2 and TRBJ2-7, with D possibly being TRBD2 (6 bases). CDR3 size: 14 residues. From germline, CDR1 is LGHNA and CDR2 YNFKEQ. Trimming took off 4 bases at V and 2 bases at J, with 12 bases between the two ends. The CDR3 is CASSLSGNTYEQYF. The CDR3 DNA sequence: TGTGCCAGCAGCCTTAGCGGAAACACCTACGAGCAGTACTTC.

The table lists this clone with a few counts. The chain has TRBV6-5 and TRBJ1-5; TRBD1 agrees at 11 bases. The V gene's germline CDR1 is MNHEY and CDR2 SVGAGI. After removal of 6 bases from V and 7 bases from J, the junction contained 8 bases not matched to a gene. This CDR3 is built from 15 residues. CDR3 coding DNA: TGTGCCAGCAGCTCCCGGACAGGGGGCAGGCAGCCCCAGCATTTT. Translation gives CASSSRTGGRQPQHF.

The chain is built from TRBV4-3 and TRBJ1-4; D may be TRBD1 (5 bases). The V gene's germline CDR1 is LGHNA and CDR2 YSLEER. V lost 3 bases, J lost 8 bases, and 22 bases lay in between. The CDR3 has 17 residues. CDR3 residues: CASSHLQIPGLQEKLFF. The CDR3 DNA reads TGCGCCAGCAGCCACCTTCAGATACCAGGGTTACAGGAAAAACTGTTTTTT.

This chain joins TRBV7-9 and TRBJ1-6; D gene uncertain. This CDR3 spans 12 amino acids. The V gene lost 3 bases and the J gene lost 8 bases, with 5 bases spanning the gap. The germline CDR1 and CDR2 sequences are SEHNR and FQNEAQ (reference sequence). In nucleotides, the CDR3 is TGTGCCAGCAGCTTTAGCGATTCACCCCTCCACTTT. Encoded protein: CASSFSDSPLHF.

This clone turned up a few times. The V gene is TRBV6-1, the J gene TRBJ2-3, with 9 nucleotides matching TRBD2. The germline CDR1 and CDR2 sequences are MNHNS and SASEGT. The CDR3 runs 14 residues. J was trimmed by 4 bases and V by 2 bases; bases with no gene match: 1. CDR3 loop: CASSELAGADTQYF. The CDR3 bases are TGTGCCAGCAGTGAATTAGCGGGAGCAGATACGCAGTATTTT.

The V call is TRBV25-1, the J call TRBJ2-5, with TRBD1 matching over 9 bases. The CDR3 covers 16 residues. V shed 5 bases, J shed 5 bases, and the junction held 12 bases outside the gene matches. Germline lookup yields CDR1 MGHDK and CDR2 SYGVNS. This CDR3 is CASSLHLWTGEETQYF. CDR3 coding DNA: TGTGCCAGCAGTCTCCATCTCTGGACAGGGGAGGAGACCCAGTACTTC.